The present entry profiles one TCR beta chain with its context. The data originate from a study of sequential checkpoint blockade in melanoma. Study at large: After both sequences, patients received maintenance nivolumab.

The method was immunoSEQ multiplex PCR; TCRdb's version includes in-frame clones alone and lacks a portion of them. Found here are tens of thousands of clones, roughly nine tenths of them singletons; the top ten hold 12% to 15%. This CDR3 spans 15 amino acids. V trimming: 3 bases; J trimming: 8 bases; junction bases outside the gene matches: 9. Germline CDR1 SGHVS, CDR2 FQNEAQ. Treatment specified: randomized to nivolumab then ipilimumab (arm A) or the reverse (arm B). No patient had prior DNA-damaging chemotherapy. From thawed PBMCs, live CD3+CD8+ cells negative for CD19 and CD56 were sorted. The receptor's source is a human donor with melanoma. The V gene is TRBV7-8, the J gene TRBJ2-1; TRBD2 matches 8 bases. The source was CD8+ T cells sorted from blood (inferred from file names), collected from a patient given nivolumab and ipilimumab in sequence. In DNA form, the CDR3 reads TGTGCCAGCAGCTTCAAAGCGGGAGCGCGGGATGAGCAGTTCTTC. Translation gives CASSFKAGARDEQFF.